The following is a T cell receptor beta chain sequence with its context. Antigen: not known. This sample was included in a study of vaccination effects on CD4 cells after COVID-19. Study results and limitations: Cross-reaction with common cold coronaviruses was seen in only 1 of 255 vaccine-induced clones from healthy vaccinees.

Assay: immunoSEQ multiplex PCR; the TCRdb copy retains only in-frame clones and omits some. The sample records roughly 70,000 clones, under 85% being singletons. Antigen-specific CD4+ T cell clonotypes were called by their expansion after viral peptide-pool culture in ViraFEST. Subsequent to a culture period of 10 to 11 days, CD4+ T cells were isolated. Participants were vaccinated with two doses of either the BNT162b2 or mRNA-1273 vaccine. Cultures received IL-2 medium that replaced half the medium on days 3 and 7. The germline CDR1 and CDR2 sequences are MNHEY and SVGAGI. The CDR3 has 15 amino acids. V was shortened by 5 bases and J by 3 bases, with 14 bases between the two germline ends.

The rearrangement links TRBV6-5 to TRBJ1-5, with a possible D match to TRBD1 (5 bases). The receptor was isolated from a human donor who received a COVID-19 vaccine. Sequenced material: CD4+ T cells from PBMCs cultured with HCoV-OC43 spike peptides, taken after COVID-19 vaccination. Specified subset: HCoV-OC43 spike overlapping peptide pool stimulation. DNA of the CDR3: TGTGCCAGCAGTAAGGGGACCGACTACAATCAGCCCCAGCATTTT. Translation: CASSKGTDYNQPQHF.